This T cell receptor beta chain emerged from a study of T cell changes during pregnancy in multiple sclerosis. Some clones are missing from TCRdb's copy, which holds only in-frame ones; the method was immunoSEQ multiplex PCR. This table holds approximately 40,000 clones, around 92% found once. V gave up 0 bases and J gave up 8 bases; unmatched junction bases: 14. The CDR3 spans 18 residues. Looked up from germline, CDR1 is LNHNV and CDR2 is YYDKDF (reference sequence). J is TRBJ2-1 and V is TRBV15; 9 bases are a match to TRBD2. The sequence was obtained from a female donor with multiple sclerosis, enrolled in a pregnancy study. Sample: CD8+ T cells from peripheral blood mononuclear cells, taken after pregnancy. For the CDR3, the DNA is TGTGCCACCAGCAGAGAGGAGACTAGCGGTCATGGACAGGATGAGCAGTTCTTC. This codes for CATSREETSGHGQDEQFF. Full variable domain (missing parts from reference TRBV15 and TRBJ2-1): DAMVIQNPRYQVTQFGKPVTLSCSQTLNHNVMYWYQQKSSQAPKLLFHYYDKDFNNEADTPDNFQSRRPNTSFCFLDIRSPGLGDTAMYLCATSREETSGHGQDEQFFGPGTRLTVL.